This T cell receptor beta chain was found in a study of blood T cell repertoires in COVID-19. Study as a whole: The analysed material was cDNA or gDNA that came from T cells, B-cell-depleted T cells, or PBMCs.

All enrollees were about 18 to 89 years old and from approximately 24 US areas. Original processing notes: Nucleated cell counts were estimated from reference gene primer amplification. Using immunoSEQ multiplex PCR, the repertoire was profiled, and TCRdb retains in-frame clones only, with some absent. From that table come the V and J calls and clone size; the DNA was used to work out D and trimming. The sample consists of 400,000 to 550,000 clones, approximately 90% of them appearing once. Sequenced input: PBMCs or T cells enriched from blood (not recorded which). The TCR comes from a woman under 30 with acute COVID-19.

As DNA, the CDR3 is TGTGCCAGCAGCCAAGTGCAGGACGAGCAGTACTTC. Protein: CASSQVQDEQYF. The rearrangement uses TRBV3-1 (or the pseudogene TRBV3-2) and TRBJ2-7; no clear D gene. CDR1 LGHDT and CDR2 YNNKEL come from the germline V gene (reference sequence). CDR3 length equals 12 residues. Trimming stripped 1 base from V and 5 bases from J, with 6 bases between.